Listed below are T cell receptor beta chains from one sample, sequenced in a study of regulatory T cells in long-lasting Graves disease. TCRdb used MiXCR to reprocess the multiplex PCR reads, holding one entry per CDR3 protein. The repertoire consists of 510,000 or so distinct CDR3 sequences, with around 11% occurring once and the leading ten covering more than 8%. This same sample was also taken into another study, of T cells in Graves' hyperthyroidism and ophthalmopathy.

Sequencing used peripheral blood mononuclear cells (PBMCs), obtained at new diagnosis, from a patient treated with antithyroid drugs. The source of these receptors is a young woman with Graves disease. CDR3s include the opening cysteine and the closing phenylalanine or tryptophan. A D gene is named only where the DNA matches it firmly. The size entry is marked missing in some rows and otherwise reads once, few, many or a size class.

v_gene	abundance	j_gene	len	d_gene	CDR3nt	CDR3aa
TRBV27	many	TRBJ2-3	13	.	TGTGCCAGCATGCCCATACGGGAAGATACGCAGTATTTT	CASMPIREDTQYF
TRBV6-2/TRBV6-3	.	TRBJ1-2	13	.	TGTACCAGCAAGATGGCGACCAACTATGGCTACACCTTC	CTSKMATNYGYTF
TRBV6-1	.	TRBJ2-2	14	.	TGTGCCAGCACCCAACAGGGTCGGGCCGGGGAGCTGTTTTTT	CASTQQGRAGELFF
TRBV6-1	few	TRBJ1-3	15	TRBD1	TGTGCCAGCAGTGGGACAGGAATTAGAGGAAACACCATATATTTT	CASSGTGIRGNTIYF
TRBV5-1	many	TRBJ1-2	17	TRBD1	TGCGCCAGCATCCCCTCACCGGACCGTACAGGGGGCGATGGCTACACCTTC	CASIPSPDRTGGDGYTF
TRBV20-1	many	TRBJ1-4	18	.	TGCAGTGCTAGAGATCTTAGTACGGGAGGAGGTGGTAATGAAAAACTGTTTTTT	CSARDLSTGGGGNEKLFF
TRBV9	many	TRBJ2-1	15	.	TGTGCCAGCAGCGGTTTTGCCAACCCCTACAATGAGCAGTTCTTC	CASSGFANPYNEQFF
TRBV5-5	.	TRBJ1-2	13	TRBD1	TGTGCCAGCACCTACGGACAGGGCGAGGGCTACACCTTC	CASTYGQGEGYTF
TRBV28	many	TRBJ1-1	15	.	TGTGCCAGCAGTCTGCGCGTGACGGTGAACACTGAAGCTTTCTTT	CASSLRVTVNTEAFF
TRBV4-1	.	TRBJ2-7	14	.	TGCGCCAGCAGCCAAACAGGGCTTACAAGTGAGCAGTACTTC	CASSQTGLTSEQYF
TRBV5-1	many	TRBJ1-6	14	.	TGCGCCAGCACGGAGCAGAGCTATAATTCACCCCTCCACTTT	CASTEQSYNSPLHF
TRBV11-2	many	TRBJ2-2	16	.	TGTGCCAGCAGCTTAGCTCCCAGGGTCGGCAACGGGGAGCTGTTTTTT	CASSLAPRVGNGELFF
TRBV19	.	TRBJ2-2	16	TRBD2	TGTGCCAGTAGTATTAAACTAGCGGTAAACACCGGGGAGCTGTTTTTT	CASSIKLAVNTGELFF
TRBV12-3/TRBV12-4	many	TRBJ2-1	14	.	TGTGCCAGCACCCGACCGAGCTCCTACAATGAGCAGTTCTTC	CASTRPSSYNEQFF
TRBV20-1	many	TRBJ1-1	15	TRBD1	TGCAGTGCTAGAGCGGGACAGATATTGAACACTGAAGCTTTCTTT	CSARAGQILNTEAFF
TRBV28	many	TRBJ1-2	14	.	TGTGCCAGCAGTTTAGGGTGGGGCACCGATGGCTACACCTTC	CASSLGWGTDGYTF
TRBV27	.	TRBJ2-7	14	TRBD2	TGTGCCAGCAGTCGGCTAGCGGGAGTAGACGAGCAGTACTTC	CASSRLAGVDEQYF
TRBV5-4	many	TRBJ1-2	14	.	TGTGCCAGCAGACAGGACGGAGATAACTATGGCTACACCTTC	CASRQDGDNYGYTF
TRBV27	many	TRBJ1-1	17	.	TGTGCCAGCAGCCGGGGGGGTCTGATCCTCCTGAACACTGAAGCTTTCTTT	CASSRGGLILLNTEAFF
TRBV2	medium-sized	TRBJ2-7	14	.	TGTGCCAGCGGCCGGGACACTCCCCCTGGAGAGCAGTACTTC	CASGRDTPPGEQYF
TRBV27	many	TRBJ2-2	13	.	TGTGCCAGCAGAGGCCAGACCACCGGGGAGCTGTTTTTT	CASRGQTTGELFF
TRBV29-1	few	TRBJ2-7	14	TRBD1	TGCAGCGCTGGACGGGACAGGGTTGGCCACGAGCAGTACTTC	CSAGRDRVGHEQYF
TRBV10-3	many	TRBJ2-5	12	.	TGTGCCATCAGCTCTTACCAAGAGACCCAGTACTTC	CAISSYQETQYF
TRBV5-1	.	TRBJ1-6	15	.	TGCGCCAGCAGCCCCCGGGGGAGCGGAAATTCACCCCTCCACTTT	CASSPRGSGNSPLHF
TRBV28	many	TRBJ2-3	16	.	TGTGCCAGCAGTTTCTTCACTAGGGAAACCACAGATACGCGGTATTTT	CASSFFTRETTDTRYF
TRBV3-1	.	TRBJ2-2	14	.	TGTGCCAGCAGCCACAGGGGGGGCACCGGGGAGCTGTTTTTT	CASSHRGGTGELFF
TRBV27	many	TRBJ2-7	14	TRBD1	TGTGCCAGCAGTTTAGTACAGGGGGATCGGGAGCAGTACTTC	CASSLVQGDREQYF
TRBV7-2	.	TRBJ2-4	15	TRBD1	TGTGCCAGCAGTCCAGGGGGCGCCACCAAAAACATTCAGTACTTC	CASSPGGATKNIQYF
TRBV20-1	.	TRBJ2-7	13	TRBD2	TGCAGTGTCCCAGGACTAGCGGATTACGAGCAGTACTTC	CSVPGLADYEQYF
TRBV10-3	many	TRBJ1-6	15	TRBD1	TGTGCCATCAGTGAGCTAGGACAGGGGGCTTCACCCCTCCACTTT	CAISELGQGASPLHF
TRBV28	many	TRBJ1-4	12	.	TGTGCCAGCAGTTTATTTCAAGGGAAACTGTTTTTT	CASSLFQGKLFF
TRBV2	many	TRBJ1-1	12	TRBD1	TGTGCCAGCAGAGATAGACAGGGTCAAGCTTTCTTT	CASRDRQGQAFF
TRBV27	many	TRBJ2-7	15	.	TGTGCCAGCAGTTCCCATAGCATTCCCGTGAACGAGCAGTACTTC	CASSSHSIPVNEQYF